This TCR beta chain was sequenced in a study of T-cell memory formation after mild COVID-19. Study conclusions and caveats: For contracting clones, CD4+ ones sat mainly in CM and EM, CD8+ in EMRA. Several responding clones turned up in pre-infection memory, indicating that cross-reactive memory may have taken part.

TCRdb analysed the 5' RACE reads with MiXCR anew, one entry per CDR3 protein. The table includes 390,000 or so distinct CDR3 sequences, approximately 15% detected once. A remark on this clonotype: Antigen unknown.

The sequencing input was PBMCs or a T cell subset sorted from them (not recorded which). The receptor was derived from a man younger than 35 who had mild COVID-19 (a few samples of this study predate the infection). Cell type and time point are not known.

The CDR3 region has the DNA TGTGCCAGCAGTGACTATCAGGGATTATCCTATAATTCACCCCTCCACTTT. This sequence encodes CASSDYQGLSYNSPLHF. The rearrangement joins TRBV6-1 to TRBJ1-6, with D possibly TRBD1 on 5 matching bases. Per germline, CDR1 MNHNS and CDR2 SASEGT. V shed 3 bases and J shed 1 base, with 13 bases lying between them. The CDR3 runs 17 residues.